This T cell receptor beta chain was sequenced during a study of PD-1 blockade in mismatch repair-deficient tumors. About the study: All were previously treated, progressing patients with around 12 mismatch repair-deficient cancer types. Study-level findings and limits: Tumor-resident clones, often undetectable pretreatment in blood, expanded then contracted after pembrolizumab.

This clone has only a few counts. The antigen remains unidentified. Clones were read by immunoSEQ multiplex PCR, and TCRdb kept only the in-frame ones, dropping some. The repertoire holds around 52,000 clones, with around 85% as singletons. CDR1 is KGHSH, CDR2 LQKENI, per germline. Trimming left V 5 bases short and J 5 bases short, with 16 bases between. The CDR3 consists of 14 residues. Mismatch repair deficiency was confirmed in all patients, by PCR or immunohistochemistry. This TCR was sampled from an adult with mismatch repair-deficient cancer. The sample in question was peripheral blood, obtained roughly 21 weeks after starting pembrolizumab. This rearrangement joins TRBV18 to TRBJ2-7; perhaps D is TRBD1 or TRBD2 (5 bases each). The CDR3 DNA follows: TGTGCCAGCTCATCGTCAGGGAGCGCCCACGAGCAGTACTTC. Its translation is CASSSSGSAHEQYF. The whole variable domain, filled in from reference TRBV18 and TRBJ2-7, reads NAGVMQNPRHLVRRRGQEARLRCSPMKGHSHVYWYRQLPEEGLKFMVYLQKENIIDESGMPKERFSAEFPKEGPSILRIQQVVRGDSAAYFCASSSSGSAHEQYFGPGTRLTVT.